A single T cell receptor (beta chain) is shown here with its context. This may come from a read error, since a much larger clone is one base off. The data derive from a study of molecular identifiers for immune sequencing clone quantification. TCRdb re-analysed the PCR reads in MiXCR, keeping a single row per CDR3 protein. The sample gives a few hundred thousand distinct CDR3 sequences, about 23% of which show up once; roughly 0.7% is in the top ten. CDR1 is SGHRS and CDR2 is YFSETQ in the germline V gene. The length of the CDR3 is 12 residues. The chain has TRBV5-1 and TRBJ2-7; possibly TRBD1 for D (5 bases). The sample consisted of naive CD8+ T cells from blood, with Jurkat cell RNA spiked in. The sample's subset: FACS-sorted CD8+CD4-CCR7+CD45RA+ naive T cells. The sequence came from a human donor in good health. Some libraries in this study had Jurkat cell RNA spiked in. CDR3 nucleotides: TGCGCCTGCAGCTTGGTAGGGGACGAGCAGTACTTC. As protein: CACSLVGDEQYF.